A single sample gave rise to the 19 T cell receptor beta chains below, sequenced in a study of beta chain features in type 1 diabetes (dated by TCRdb to 2017 to 2018). The library relied on the immunoSEQ multiplex PCR assay. All of the isolated RNA was reverse transcribed with the High Capacity cDNA Reverse Transcription Kit, so expressed TCRB transcripts were sequenced. The table comes from immuneACCESS by way of TCRdb, which keeps in-frame sequences with V and J called. Part of the clones is missing from these tables; in studies checked, under half for an unresolved V gene and the rest for unknown reasons. This sample has roughly 300,000 clones in its table, and 6.5% to 10% of those were observed once. 0.44% of the sample belongs to the ten largest clones. The material sequenced was central memory CD4+ T cells from blood. The receptors originated from a woman aged 18-35 years in good health.

In its sample, this clone was seen a few times. The rearrangement links TRBV25-1 to TRBJ1-4; 8 bases map to TRBD1. The CDR3 is 18 residues long. Germline V gene lookup returns CDR1 MGHDK and CDR2 SYGVNS. The J segment lost 0 bases and the V segment lost 1 base, leaving 7 bases of the junction unmatched. The CDR3 protein is CASSELGTGPATNEKLFF. In nucleotides, the CDR3 is TGTGCCAGCAGTGAATTAGGGACAGGCCCTGCAACTAATGAAAAACTGTTTTTT.

This clone was seen a single time. V is TRBV27 and J is TRBJ1-4; D remains unclear. Germline V CDR1 and CDR2: MNHEY, SMNVEV (reference sequence). V lost 5 bases and J lost 6, with 7 bases in between. The CDR3 loop spans 12 amino acids. Here the CDR3 reads CASSPNYEKLFF. CDR3 in DNA: TGTGCCAGCAGTCCGAATTATGAAAAACTGTTTTTT.

This chain uses TRBV13 with TRBJ2-3, with TRBD1 matching over 8 bases. The germline V gene has CDR1 PRHDT and CDR2 FYEKMQ (reference sequence). CDR3 length: 12 residues. J gave up 9 bases and V 4 bases, and 3 bases lay outside the gene matches. CDR3 amino acids: CASSSDRATQYF. CDR3 DNA: TGTGCCAGCAGCTCGGACAGGGCCACGCAGTATTTT.

This clone was seen more than once but under ten times. The gene calls are TRBV7-2 and TRBJ1-2, with D possibly TRBD1 on 5 matching bases. The CDR3 totals 13 residues. In germline, CDR1 is SGHTA, CDR2 FQGNSA. The germline V and J ends were trimmed by 5 bases and 9 bases, with 16 bases remaining between them. CDR3: CASSPGVRDSYTF. The CDR3, as DNA: TGTGCCAGCAGCCCGGGGGTCAGGGATAGCTACACCTTC.

J is TRBJ2-3 and V is TRBV6-1; perhaps TRBD1 as D (5 bases). V lost 0 bases and J lost 3, with 13 bases in between. The CDR3 totals 16 residues. CDR1 MNHNS and CDR2 SASEGT come from the germline V gene. The CDR3 DNA reads TGTGCCAGCAGTGAAGCAGGAGTTGGGGCGACAGATACGCAGTATTTT. It encodes CASSEAGVGATDTQYF.

This clone was counted only a few times. CDR3 protein: CASSLDRAGGNEQFF. The CDR3 DNA sequence: TGTGCCAGCAGCTTAGATAGGGCAGGGGGCAATGAGCAGTTCTTC. This chain links TRBV7-2 with TRBJ2-1; 7 nucleotides line up with TRBD1. Germline V gene sequence: CDR1 SGHTA, CDR2 FQGNSA. Trimming took 1 base from V and 6 from J; bases not matched to a gene: 6. This CDR3 spans 15 amino acids.

A few counts support this clone. J is TRBJ2-1 and V is TRBV4-2; D is unresolved. Germline V gene lookup returns CDR1 LGHNA and CDR2 YNFKEQ. Trimming stripped 0 bases from V and 9 bases from J, with 6 bases between. CDR3 size: 12 residues. The CDR3 bases are TGTGCCAGCAGCCAAGATAACCGTGAGCAGTTCTTC. It yields the protein CASSQDNREQFF.

This clone was detected only a few times. The gene calls are TRBV27 and TRBJ2-1; 9 positions match TRBD2. CDR1 and CDR2 (germline): MNHEY, SMNVEV (reference sequence). V shed 10 bases, J shed 6 bases, and the junction held 13 bases outside the gene matches. This CDR3 has 15 amino acids. The CDR3 DNA reads as TGTGCCACCCACCGGTGGGCGGGAGGGGGCAATGAGCAGTTCTTC. Its translation is CATHRWAGGGNEQFF.

This rearrangement joins TRBV18 to TRBJ2-7, with D perhaps matching TRBD2 (5 bases). The CDR3 is 15 residues long. With 2 bases removed from V and 3 bases from J, the gap between germline ends came to 14 bases. Per the germline V gene, CDR1 is KGHSH and CDR2 is LQKENI. CDR3 DNA sequence: TGTGCCAGCTCACCAGGGAGTAGGGCCATCTACGAGCAGTACTTC. Translation: CASSPGSRAIYEQYF.

The J gene is TRBJ2-4, the V gene TRBV7-2; maybe TRBD2 (5 bases). V shed 2 bases and J shed 0 bases, with 8 bases lying between them. The CDR3 spans 15 residues. From germline, CDR1 is SGHTA and CDR2 FQGNSA. The CDR3 spells CASSLPGLAKNIQYF. CDR3 nucleotide sequence: TGTGCCAGCAGCTTACCTGGACTAGCCAAAAACATTCAGTACTTC.

Comment on this clone: The sample has other DNA sequences that encode this CDR3 too. This chain joins TRBV20-1 and TRBJ1-2, with D perhaps TRBD1 (5 bases). CDR1 DFQATT and CDR2 SNEGSKA come from the germline V gene (reference sequence). This CDR3 is built from 11 residues. Trimming shortened V by 6 bases and J by 3 bases, and 8 bases separated the two germline ends. The chain's CDR3 is CSAGTDYGYTF. The CDR3 DNA sequence: TGCAGTGCCGGGACGGACTATGGCTACACCTTC.

The rearrangement uses TRBV28 and TRBJ2-3; D possibly corresponds to TRBD2 (6 bases). With 4 bases removed from V and 1 base from J, the gap between germline ends came to 15 bases. This CDR3 is 16 amino acids long. Germline-derived CDR1 and CDR2 are MDHEN and SYDVKM. CDR3 amino acids: CASSSVTRLGTDTQYF. In nucleotides, the CDR3 is TGTGCCAGCAGTTCCGTGACTAGATTGGGCACAGATACGCAGTATTTT.

This chain connects TRBV10-3 to TRBJ1-1, with D hard to call. The CDR3 has 14 amino acids. The germline V gene encodes CDR1 ENHRY and CDR2 SYGVKD. With 11 bases removed from V and 10 bases from J, the gap between germline ends came to 26 bases. Here the CDR3 reads CASAMTGIVFGAFF. The CDR3 DNA follows: TGTGCCTCCGCCATGACCGGGATTGTGTTTGGAGCTTTCTTT.

The rearrangement links TRBV19 to TRBJ1-5; D gene unclear. The length of the CDR3 is 12 residues. The V gene lost 1 base and the J gene lost 8 bases, with 6 bases spanning the gap. Germline V gene lookup returns CDR1 LNHDA and CDR2 SQIVND (reference sequence). The CDR3 here is CASSIVCEPQHF. The CDR3 bases are TGTGCCAGTAGTATAGTCTGTGAGCCCCAGCATTTT.

This clone turned up a few times. The rearrangement joins TRBV28 to TRBJ2-7; tentatively, D is TRBD1 or TRBD2 (5 bases each). The V end was cut by 6 bases, the J end by 0 bases, with 15 bases between. Germline CDR1 MDHEN, CDR2 SYDVKM. The length of the CDR3 is 15 residues. CDR3 region: CASRTRDGSSYEQYF. The CDR3 DNA reads as TGTGCCAGCAGGACCCGGGACGGCAGCTCCTACGAGCAGTACTTC.

This sequence joins TRBV6-5 and TRBJ1-2; TRBD1 aligns across 7 bases. CDR1 and CDR2 (germline): MNHEY, SVGAGI. The CDR3 contains 15 residues. The ends lost 2 bases at V and 7 bases at J; junction bases unmatched: 10. CDR3 loop: CASSYLSGRGFGYTF. CDR3 bases: TGTGCCAGCAGTTACCTCTCGGGCAGGGGGTTTGGCTACACCTTC.

This clone was recorded a few times. The CDR3 DNA reads TGTGCCAGCAGCGTCGGTACAGGGGGGGCAGAGACCCAGTACTTC. Translation gives CASSVGTGGAETQYF. V usage is TRBV9 and J usage is TRBJ2-5; D may be TRBD1 (8 bases). The CDR3 consists of 15 residues. V dropped 2 bases and J dropped 4 bases, with 15 bases sitting between them. The germline gives CDR1 SGDLS, CDR2 YYNGEE. The entire variable domain, with the rest obtained from reference TRBV9 and TRBJ2-5, is as follows: DSGVTQTPKHLITATGQRVTLRCSPRSGDLSVYWYQQSLDQGLQFLIQYYNGEERAKGNILERFSAQQFPDLHSELNLSSLELGDSALYFCASSVGTGGAETQYFGPGTRLLVL.

DNA for the CDR3: TGTGCCAGCAGTTACTCCAGGGCCCACGAGCAGTACTTC. This gives the protein CASSYSRAHEQYF. This chain connects TRBV6-6 to TRBJ2-7; possibly TRBD1 for D (5 bases). Germline V lookup: CDR1 MNHNY, CDR2 SVGAGI (reference sequence). This CDR3 is built from 13 residues. The V and J ends lost 0 bases and 5 bases respectively, with 8 bases between them.

V gene TRBV28 combines with J gene TRBJ2-3; 10 bases agree with TRBD2. Losses at the gene ends were 8 bases for V and 4 bases for J; bases not matched to a gene: 12. CDR1 is MDHEN and CDR2 is SYDVKM in the germline V gene. This CDR3 has 16 residues. CDR3 protein: CASGRASGRGADTQYF. The CDR3 coding sequence is TGTGCCAGCGGGAGGGCTAGCGGGAGAGGAGCAGATACGCAGTATTTT.